The 5 T cell receptor beta chains below were found in one sample sequenced in a study of neurological immune-mediated disorders. Via MiXCR, TCRdb re-called the 5' RACE reads, giving one row per CDR3 protein. This sample has more than 70,000 distinct CDR3 sequences; approximately 10% occur once, and the top ten carry more than 1.5%. The sample comprised PBMCs. These receptors were taken from a man aged 35 to 55 in good health.

This clonotype has ten or more counts. The rearrangement links TRBV12-3 or TRBV12-4 to TRBJ1-2, with 7 bases lining up with TRBD1. Unmatched junction bases numbered 32, after V lost 5 bases and J lost 8 bases. The CDR3 loop spans 21 amino acids. CDR3 amino acids: CASSPNRGGGQGTQFRGGYTF. The CDR3 DNA reads as TGTGCCAGCAGTCCCAACAGGGGAGGTGGACAAGGTACGCAATTTAGAGGAGGCTACACCTTC.

This clonotype was seen repeatedly, ten times or more. The chain joins TRBV6-5 to TRBJ1-1, with 10 positions matching TRBD1. V was pared by 6 bases and J by 6 bases, with 4 bases of the junction left unmatched. CDR1 and CDR2 (germline): MNHEY, SVGAGI. The CDR3 consists of 13 residues. CDR3 nucleotides: TGTGCCAGCAGCCCAGGACAGGGGGCTGAAGCTTTCTTT. Translating gives CASSPGQGAEAFF.

Ten or more counts support this clonotype. The V call is TRBV20-1, the J call TRBJ1-1; no reliable D call. CDR3 length equals 13 residues. The germline V gene has CDR1 DFQATT and CDR2 SNEGSKA (reference sequence). V lost 2 bases and J lost 6, with 13 bases in between. CDR3 sequence (DNA): TGCAGTGCTAGATCGGCGAGCGGACCTGAAGCTTTCTTT. Its translation: CSARSASGPEAFF.

There are many counts of this clonotype. This chain uses TRBV5-6 with TRBJ2-7; 11 bases are a match to TRBD1. This CDR3 has 15 residues. Trimming cost V 0 bases and J 6 bases; bases outside gene matches: 5. Per the germline V gene, CDR1 is SGHDT and CDR2 is YYEEEE. The CDR3 spells CASSLGTGGRREQYF. The CDR3 region has the DNA TGTGCCAGCAGCTTGGGGACAGGGGGCCGTCGCGAGCAGTACTTC.

This clonotype was recorded many times. The rearrangement uses TRBV5-1 and TRBJ2-1; D unclear. V gave up 7 bases and J gave up 7 bases, with 6 bases separating them. Germline V gene sequence: CDR1 SGHRS, CDR2 YFSETQ. The CDR3 runs to 10 residues. This CDR3 reads CASHGNEQFF. DNA for the CDR3: TGCGCCAGCCATGGAAATGAGCAGTTCTTC.